This is a list of T cell receptor beta chains from one sample in a study of T cell responses to AZD1222 COVID-19 vaccine. Method: immunoSEQ multiplex PCR; TCRdb's copy keeps in-frame clones and lacks some. Of approximately 80,000 clones listed, around 87% are singletons. This specimen was peripheral blood, taken on day 0 of AZD1222 vaccination. The receptor set was obtained from an adult in good health. The CDR3 runs from the conserved cysteine through the conserved F or W. A D gene is named only where the DNA matches it firmly. Clone size is stated in some rows and not others, as once, few, many or a class when expanded.

>NA|TRBV5-1|NA|TRBJ1-4
CASSPGQENEKLFF
TGCGCCAGCTCTCCGGGACAAGAGAATGAAAAACTGTTTTTT
>NA|TRBV28|NA|TRBJ1-5
CASSLGGGNQPQHF
TGTGCCAGCAGTTTAGGTGGGGGCAATCAGCCCCAGCATTTT
>NA|TRBV12-3/TRBV12-4|once|TRBJ1-6
CASSPRWEPLHF
TGTGCCAGCAGTCCCCGGTGGGAACCCCTCCACTTT
>NA|TRBV10-3|NA|TRBJ1-1
CAISARDTEAFF
TGTGCCATCAGTGCACGGGACACTGAAGCTTTCTTT
>NA|TRBV28|NA|TRBJ1-1
CASSLWGGANTEAFF
TGTGCCAGCAGTTTATGGGGAGGGGCGAACACTGAAGCTTTCTTT
>TRBD1|TRBV7-2|NA|TRBJ1-2
CASTLTGGQVYGYTF
TGTGCCAGCACCCTGACGGGGGGACAGGTCTATGGCTACACCTTC
>NA|TRBV27|NA|TRBJ1-4
CASSDPGLLNEKLFF
TGTGCCAGCAGCGACCCGGGACTGCTTAATGAAAAACTGTTTTTT
>TRBD2|TRBV28|NA|TRBJ2-2
CASIASGRGTGELFF
TGTGCCAGCATAGCTAGCGGGAGGGGCACCGGGGAGCTGTTTTTT
>TRBD1|TRBV5-1|once|TRBJ1-4
CASSLGDRTLEKLFF
TGCGCCAGCAGCTTGGGGGACAGAACCCTGGAAAAACTGTTTTTT
>NA|TRBV9|NA|TRBJ1-1
CASQGPNTEAFF
TGTGCCAGCCAGGGCCCTAACACTGAAGCTTTCTTT
>NA|TRBV28|NA|TRBJ1-2
CASSPGRTNYGYTF
TGTGCCAGCAGTCCGGGACGGACGAACTATGGCTACACCTTC
>TRBD2|TRBV15|NA|TRBJ2-2
CATSRVSGSGRDRNTGELFF
TGTGCCACCAGCAGAGTTTCGGGGAGCGGGAGAGATCGGAACACCGGGGAGCTGTTTTTT
>TRBD2|TRBV29-1|NA|TRBJ2-1
CSVTTSGIYNEQFF
TGCAGCGTTACCACTAGCGGGATTTACAATGAGCAGTTCTTC
>TRBD2|TRBV7-3|NA|TRBJ2-1
CASSLLGPSSGRAYNEQFF
TGTGCCAGCAGCTTATTAGGGCCGTCTAGCGGGAGGGCCTACAATGAGCAGTTCTTC
>TRBD1|TRBV4-2|NA|TRBJ2-7
CASSQGAGGTYEQYF
TGTGCCAGCAGCCAAGGGGCAGGGGGTACCTACGAGCAGTACTTC
>TRBD2|TRBV19|NA|TRBJ2-1
CASTLAGGSGEQFF
TGTGCCAGTACGTTAGCGGGAGGAAGTGGTGAGCAGTTCTTC
>NA|TRBV19|NA|TRBJ2-1
CASSAFNEQFF
TGTGCCAGTAGTGCCTTTAATGAGCAGTTCTTC
>NA|TRBV5-4|NA|TRBJ2-2
CASSLRINTGELFF
TGTGCCAGCAGCTTGAGGATAAACACCGGGGAGCTGTTTTTT
>TRBD1|TRBV11-1|NA|TRBJ2-1
CASSLGRTGNNEQFF
TGTGCCAGCAGCTTAGGTCGGACAGGCAACAATGAGCAGTTCTTC
>TRBD1|TRBV9|NA|TRBJ1-2
CASSPGGQDGHTF
TGTGCCAGCAGCCCAGGGGGCCAGGATGGGCACACCTTC
>TRBD1|TRBV4-3|NA|TRBJ1-1
CASSHRQGANEAFF
TGCGCCAGCAGCCATAGACAGGGGGCAAACGAAGCTTTCTTT
>TRBD2|TRBV4-1|NA|TRBJ2-7
CASSQNSGTSGSVQYF
TGCGCCAGCAGCCAAAACTCCGGGACTAGCGGGAGTGTGCAGTACTTC
>NA|TRBV5-1|NA|TRBJ1-1
CASSPRHGNTEAFF
TGCGCCAGCAGCCCGAGGCATGGGAACACTGAAGCTTTCTTT
>NA|TRBV2|NA|TRBJ1-1
CALKRLNTEAFF
TGTGCCCTTAAGCGGTTGAACACTGAAGCTTTCTTT
>NA|TRBV6-4|NA|TRBJ1-1
CASSDFMNTEAFF
TGTGCCAGCAGTGACTTTATGAACACTGAAGCTTTCTTT
>NA|TRBV6-1|NA|TRBJ2-5
CASSDALGWRGETQYF
TGTGCCAGCAGTGATGCTTTGGGCTGGAGGGGGGAGACCCAGTACTTC
>TRBD2|TRBV9|NA|TRBJ2-1
CASSIAGGLDNEQFF
TGTGCCAGCTCTATAGCGGGCGGCTTGGACAATGAGCAGTTCTTC
>TRBD1|TRBV29-1|NA|TRBJ1-2
CSVDKQGFYGYTF
TGCAGCGTTGATAAACAGGGGTTTTATGGCTACACCTTC
>NA|TRBV11-2|NA|TRBJ1-3
CASSFASGGNTIYF
TGTGCCAGCAGCTTCGCCAGCGGGGGAAACACCATATATTTT
>NA|TRBV7-2|NA|TRBJ2-5
CASSVGTWGEETQYF
TGTGCCAGCAGCGTCGGGACTTGGGGTGAAGAGACCCAGTACTTC